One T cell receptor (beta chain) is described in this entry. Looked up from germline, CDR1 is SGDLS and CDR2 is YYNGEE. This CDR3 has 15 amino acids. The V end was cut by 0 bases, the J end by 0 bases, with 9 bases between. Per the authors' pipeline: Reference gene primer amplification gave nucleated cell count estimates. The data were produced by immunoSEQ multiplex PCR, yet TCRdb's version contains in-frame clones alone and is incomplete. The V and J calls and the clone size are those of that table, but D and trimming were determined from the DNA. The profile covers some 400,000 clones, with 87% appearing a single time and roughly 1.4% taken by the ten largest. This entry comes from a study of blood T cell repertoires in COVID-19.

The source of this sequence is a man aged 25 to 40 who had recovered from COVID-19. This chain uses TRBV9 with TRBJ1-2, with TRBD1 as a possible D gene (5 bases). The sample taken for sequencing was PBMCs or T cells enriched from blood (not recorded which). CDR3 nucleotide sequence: TGTGCCAGCAGCGTAGGAAGGGGCGCTAACTATGGCTACACCTTC. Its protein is CASSVGRGANYGYTF. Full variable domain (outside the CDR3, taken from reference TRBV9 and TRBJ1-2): DSGVTQTPKHLITATGQRVTLRCSPRSGDLSVYWYQQSLDQGLQFLIQYYNGEERAKGNILERFSAQQFPDLHSELNLSSLELGDSALYFCASSVGRGANYGYTFGSGTRLTVV.